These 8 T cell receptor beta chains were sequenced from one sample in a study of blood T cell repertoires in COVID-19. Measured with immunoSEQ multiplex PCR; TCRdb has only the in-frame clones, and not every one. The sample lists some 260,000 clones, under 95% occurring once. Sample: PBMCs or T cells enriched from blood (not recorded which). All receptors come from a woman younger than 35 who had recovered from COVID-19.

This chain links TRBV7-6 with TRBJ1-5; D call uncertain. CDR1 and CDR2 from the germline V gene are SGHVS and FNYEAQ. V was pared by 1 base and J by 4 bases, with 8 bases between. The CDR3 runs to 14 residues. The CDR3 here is CASSLGFENQPQHF. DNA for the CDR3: TGTGCCAGCAGCTTAGGATTTGAGAATCAGCCCCAGCATTTT.

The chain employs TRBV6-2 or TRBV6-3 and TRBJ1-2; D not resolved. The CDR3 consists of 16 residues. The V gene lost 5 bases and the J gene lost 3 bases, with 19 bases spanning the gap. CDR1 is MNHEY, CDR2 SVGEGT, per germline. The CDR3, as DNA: TGTGCCAGCAGTCAACCCCGCGGGAGCCCGCACTATGGCTACACCTTC. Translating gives CASSQPRGSPHYGYTF.

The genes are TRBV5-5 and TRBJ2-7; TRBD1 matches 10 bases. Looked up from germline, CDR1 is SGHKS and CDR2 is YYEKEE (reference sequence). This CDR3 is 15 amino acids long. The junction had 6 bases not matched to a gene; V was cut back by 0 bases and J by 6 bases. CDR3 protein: CASSLGSGTGAEQYF. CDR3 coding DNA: TGTGCCAGCAGCTTGGGGTCCGGGACAGGGGCCGAGCAGTACTTC.

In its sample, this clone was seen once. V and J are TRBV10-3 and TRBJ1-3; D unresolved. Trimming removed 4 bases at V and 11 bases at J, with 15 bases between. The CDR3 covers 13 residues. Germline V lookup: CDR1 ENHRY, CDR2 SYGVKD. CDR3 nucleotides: TGTGCCATCAGTGGAGGAGGGCGTAACGCCATATATTTT. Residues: CAISGGGRNAIYF.

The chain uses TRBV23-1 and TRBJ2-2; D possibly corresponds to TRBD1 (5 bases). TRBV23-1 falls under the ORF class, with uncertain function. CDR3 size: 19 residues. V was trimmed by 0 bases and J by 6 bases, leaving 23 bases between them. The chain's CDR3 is CASSQSLGYRKALPGELFF. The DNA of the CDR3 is TGCGCCAGCAGTCAATCCTTGGGCTACAGGAAAGCTCTCCCCGGGGAGCTGTTTTTT.

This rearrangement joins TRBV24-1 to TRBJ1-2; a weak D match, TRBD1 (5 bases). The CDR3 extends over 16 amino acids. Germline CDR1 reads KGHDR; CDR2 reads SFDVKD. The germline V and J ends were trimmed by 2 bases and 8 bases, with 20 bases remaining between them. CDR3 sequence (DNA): TGTGCCACCAGTGATTCAAGACCGAGTCGGAGGGGCGGCTACACCTTC. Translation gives CATSDSRPSRRGGYTF.

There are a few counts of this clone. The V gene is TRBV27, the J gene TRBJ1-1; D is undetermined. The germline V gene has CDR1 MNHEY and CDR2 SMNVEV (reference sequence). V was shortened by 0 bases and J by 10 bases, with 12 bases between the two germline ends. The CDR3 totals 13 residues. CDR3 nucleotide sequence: TGTGCCAGCAGTTTATCGCGGGGAGGTGTAGCTTTCTTT. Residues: CASSLSRGGVAFF.

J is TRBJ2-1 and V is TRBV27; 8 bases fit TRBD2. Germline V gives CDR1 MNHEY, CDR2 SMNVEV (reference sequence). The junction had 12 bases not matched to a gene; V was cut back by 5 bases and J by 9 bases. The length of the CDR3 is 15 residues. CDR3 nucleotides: TGTGCCAGCAGTCCTCGGGCGGCGGGGGGAGGTGAGCAGTTCTTC. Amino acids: CASSPRAAGGGEQFF.